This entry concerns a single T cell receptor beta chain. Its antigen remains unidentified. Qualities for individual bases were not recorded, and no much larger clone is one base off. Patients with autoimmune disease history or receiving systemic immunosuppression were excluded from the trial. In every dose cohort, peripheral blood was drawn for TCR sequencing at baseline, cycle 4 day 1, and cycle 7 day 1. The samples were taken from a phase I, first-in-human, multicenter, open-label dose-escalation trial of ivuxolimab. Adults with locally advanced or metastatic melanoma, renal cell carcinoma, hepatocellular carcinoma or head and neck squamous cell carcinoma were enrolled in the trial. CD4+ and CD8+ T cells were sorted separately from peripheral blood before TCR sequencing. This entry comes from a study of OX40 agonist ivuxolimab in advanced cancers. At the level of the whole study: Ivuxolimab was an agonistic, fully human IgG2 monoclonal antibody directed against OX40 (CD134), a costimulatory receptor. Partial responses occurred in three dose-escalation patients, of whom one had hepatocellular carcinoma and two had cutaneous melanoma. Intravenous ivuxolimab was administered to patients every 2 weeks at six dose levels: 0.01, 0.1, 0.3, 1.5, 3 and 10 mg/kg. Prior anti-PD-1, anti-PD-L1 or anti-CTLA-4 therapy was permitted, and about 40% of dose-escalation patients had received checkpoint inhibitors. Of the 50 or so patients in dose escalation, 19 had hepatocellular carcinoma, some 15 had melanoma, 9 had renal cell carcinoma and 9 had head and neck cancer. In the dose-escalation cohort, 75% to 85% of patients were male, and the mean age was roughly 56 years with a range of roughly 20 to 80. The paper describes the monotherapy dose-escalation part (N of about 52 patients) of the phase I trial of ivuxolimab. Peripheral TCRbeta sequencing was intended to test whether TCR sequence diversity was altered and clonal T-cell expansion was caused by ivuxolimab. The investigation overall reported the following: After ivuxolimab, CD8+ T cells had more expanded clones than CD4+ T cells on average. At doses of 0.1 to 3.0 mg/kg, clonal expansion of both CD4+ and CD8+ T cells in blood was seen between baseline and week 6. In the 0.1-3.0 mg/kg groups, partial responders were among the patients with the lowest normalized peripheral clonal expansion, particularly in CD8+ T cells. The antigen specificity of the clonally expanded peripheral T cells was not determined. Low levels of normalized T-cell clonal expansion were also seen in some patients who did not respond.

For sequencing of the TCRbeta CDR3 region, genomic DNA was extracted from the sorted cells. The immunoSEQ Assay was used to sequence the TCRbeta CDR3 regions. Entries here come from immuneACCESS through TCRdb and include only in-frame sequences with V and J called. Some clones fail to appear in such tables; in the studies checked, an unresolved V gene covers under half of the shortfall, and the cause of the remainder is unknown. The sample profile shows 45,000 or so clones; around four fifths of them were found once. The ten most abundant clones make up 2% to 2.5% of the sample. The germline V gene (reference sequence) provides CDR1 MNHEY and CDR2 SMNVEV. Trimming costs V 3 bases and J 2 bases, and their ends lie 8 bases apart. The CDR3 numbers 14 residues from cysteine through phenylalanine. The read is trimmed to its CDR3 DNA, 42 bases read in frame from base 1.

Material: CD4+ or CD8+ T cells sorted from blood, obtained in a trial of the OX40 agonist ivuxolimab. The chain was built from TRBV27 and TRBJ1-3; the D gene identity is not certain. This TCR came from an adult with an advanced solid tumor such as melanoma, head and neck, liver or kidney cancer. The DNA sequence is TGTGCCAGCAGTTTTTTTCCTCCTGGAAACACCATATATTTT. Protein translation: CASSFFPPGNTIYF.